A selection of T cell receptor beta chains follows, all from one sample in a study of beta chain features in type 1 diabetes. TCRdb keeps only in-frame clones here, not all; method: immunoSEQ multiplex PCR. In the table there are 860,000 or so clones, under 20% of which are singletons. Input material: naive CD4+ T cells from blood. The origin of the receptors is a woman between 18 and 30 years old in good health. CDR3s include the opening cysteine and the closing phenylalanine or tryptophan. The order of the fields is clone size, CDR3 length, V gene, D gene, J gene, CDR3 DNA, CDR3 protein. A D gene is named only where the DNA matches it firmly. Some rows have no size entry. The others give once, few or many, or a class for an expanded clone.

abundance: few
len: 17
v_gene: TRBV7-9
d_gene: .
j_gene: TRBJ2-6
CDR3nt: TGTGCCAGCAGCTCGAGAAACCTCCAGGGAGGGGCCAACGTCCTGACTTTC
CDR3aa: CASSSRNLQGGANVLTF

abundance: .
len: 11
v_gene: TRBV7-8
d_gene: .
j_gene: TRBJ2-2
CDR3nt: TGTGCCAGCACTGACACCGGGGAGCTGTTTTTT
CDR3aa: CASTDTGELFF

abundance: .
len: 14
v_gene: TRBV10-3
d_gene: TRBD1
j_gene: TRBJ1-5
CDR3nt: TGTGCCATCAGTGAGAGGACAGGGGCTCAGCCCCAGCATTTT
CDR3aa: CAISERTGAQPQHF

abundance: .
len: 14
v_gene: TRBV2
d_gene: .
j_gene: TRBJ1-1
CDR3nt: TGTGCCAGCAGTGTGACCAGCTCGTCCACTGAAGCTTTCTTT
CDR3aa: CASSVTSSSTEAFF

abundance: .
len: 16
v_gene: TRBV7-2
d_gene: TRBD2
j_gene: TRBJ2-1
CDR3nt: TGTGCCAGCAGCTTAGCGCAGACTAGCGGGGACAATGAGCAGTTCTTC
CDR3aa: CASSLAQTSGDNEQFF

abundance: once
len: 18
v_gene: TRBV5-4
d_gene: TRBD1
j_gene: TRBJ2-6
CDR3nt: TGTGCCAGCAGCTTGAGTACAGGGGGGATCACTGGGGCCAACGTCCTGACTTTC
CDR3aa: CASSLSTGGITGANVLTF

abundance: few
len: 14
v_gene: TRBV5-4
d_gene: .
j_gene: TRBJ2-5
CDR3nt: TGTGCCAGCAGCGATAACAGGGCAGGGGAGACCCAGTACTTC
CDR3aa: CASSDNRAGETQYF

abundance: many
len: 14
v_gene: TRBV7-2
d_gene: .
j_gene: TRBJ2-3
CDR3nt: TGTGCCAGCAGCTTAGCGGGGGGCACAGATACGCAGTATTTT
CDR3aa: CASSLAGGTDTQYF

abundance: .
len: 14
v_gene: TRBV27
d_gene: .
j_gene: TRBJ2-1
CDR3nt: TGTGCCAGCAGTTTCAGGGTCACCTACAATGAGCAGTTCTTC
CDR3aa: CASSFRVTYNEQFF

abundance: few
len: 15
v_gene: TRBV7-2
d_gene: TRBD2
j_gene: TRBJ2-7
CDR3nt: TGTGCCAGCAGCACCGGGACTAGCGGCTCCTACGAGCAGTACTTC
CDR3aa: CASSTGTSGSYEQYF

abundance: .
len: 16
v_gene: TRBV12-5
d_gene: .
j_gene: TRBJ2-7
CDR3nt: TGTGCTAGTGGTTTGGTTCAGGCGGGACAACTCTACGAGCAGTACTTC
CDR3aa: CASGLVQAGQLYEQYF

abundance: .
len: 15
v_gene: TRBV4-3
d_gene: .
j_gene: TRBJ2-3
CDR3nt: TGCGCCAGCAGCCAAGGTTTAGGGGTAACAGATACGCAGTATTTT
CDR3aa: CASSQGLGVTDTQYF

abundance: few
len: 13
v_gene: TRBV6-5
d_gene: .
j_gene: TRBJ1-1
CDR3nt: TGTGCCAGCAGACTGAAACCGGGCTCTGAAGCTTTCTTT
CDR3aa: CASRLKPGSEAFF

abundance: .
len: 14
v_gene: TRBV12-5
d_gene: .
j_gene: TRBJ1-1
CDR3nt: TGTGCTAGCAACCGCCCTGAAAAAGCACTAGAAGCTTTCTTT
CDR3aa: CASNRPEKALEAFF

abundance: few
len: 14
v_gene: TRBV6-1
d_gene: .
j_gene: TRBJ1-5
CDR3nt: TGTGCCAGCAGTGACCCCTCAATGAATCAGCCCCAGCATTTT
CDR3aa: CASSDPSMNQPQHF

abundance: .
len: 11
v_gene: TRBV6-5
d_gene: .
j_gene: TRBJ2-7
CDR3nt: TGTGCCAGCAGTGTCCGCATCGAGCAGTACTTC
CDR3aa: CASSVRIEQYF

abundance: few
len: 16
v_gene: TRBV11-2
d_gene: .
j_gene: TRBJ2-1
CDR3nt: TGTGCCAGCAGCCGCCGGACAGTAGGAACCTACAATGAGCAGTTCTTC
CDR3aa: CASSRRTVGTYNEQFF

abundance: .
len: 14
v_gene: TRBV29-1
d_gene: .
j_gene: TRBJ2-3
CDR3nt: TGCAGCGTTGAAGAATTCTATCTCACAGATACGCAGTATTTT
CDR3aa: CSVEEFYLTDTQYF

abundance: .
len: 12
v_gene: TRBV6-6
d_gene: .
j_gene: TRBJ1-5
CDR3nt: TGTGCCAGCAGGCTAGGGGCTCAGCCCCAGCATTTT
CDR3aa: CASRLGAQPQHF

abundance: .
len: 15
v_gene: TRBV11-3
d_gene: TRBD2
j_gene: TRBJ2-1
CDR3nt: TGTGCCAGCAGCGCCTCAGCGGGAGCCTACAATGAGCAGTTCTTC
CDR3aa: CASSASAGAYNEQFF

abundance: few
len: 14
v_gene: TRBV28
d_gene: .
j_gene: TRBJ2-3
CDR3nt: TGTGCCAGCAGTTCCCCAGTCGCGACAGATACGCAGTATTTT
CDR3aa: CASSSPVATDTQYF

abundance: few
len: 13
v_gene: TRBV5-1
d_gene: TRBD1
j_gene: TRBJ1-2
CDR3nt: TGCGCCAGCAGCTTTACAGGGGCCTATGGCTACACCTTC
CDR3aa: CASSFTGAYGYTF

abundance: .
len: 15
v_gene: TRBV6-6
d_gene: TRBD2
j_gene: TRBJ2-5
CDR3nt: TGTGCCAGCAAGCCGGGACTAGTGGCTCGGCAGACCCAGTACTTC
CDR3aa: CASKPGLVARQTQYF

abundance: once
len: 12
v_gene: TRBV19
d_gene: .
j_gene: TRBJ1-5
CDR3nt: TGTACCAGTAGTCTGGTGGGTCAGCCCCAGCATTTT
CDR3aa: CTSSLVGQPQHF

abundance: few
len: 15
v_gene: TRBV9
d_gene: .
j_gene: TRBJ2-5
CDR3nt: TGTGCCAGCAGCCAAAACAGGGCTTCTTTCGGGACCCAGTACTTC
CDR3aa: CASSQNRASFGTQYF

abundance: few
len: 15
v_gene: TRBV28
d_gene: TRBD2
j_gene: TRBJ2-1
CDR3nt: TGTGCCAGCACACCCTCCGGGATGCGGGGGAGTGAGCAGTTCTTC
CDR3aa: CASTPSGMRGSEQFF

abundance: few
len: 16
v_gene: TRBV7-6
d_gene: TRBD1
j_gene: TRBJ2-5
CDR3nt: TGTGCCAGCAGCCTCGGACAGGGGATCATTCAAGAGACCCAGTACTTC
CDR3aa: CASSLGQGIIQETQYF

abundance: .
len: 15
v_gene: TRBV7-6
d_gene: TRBD1
j_gene: TRBJ1-5
CDR3nt: TGTGCCAGCAGCTTAGGTGGGACAGGCAATCAGCCCCAGCATTTT
CDR3aa: CASSLGGTGNQPQHF

abundance: .
len: 15
v_gene: TRBV7-2
d_gene: .
j_gene: TRBJ2-3
CDR3nt: TGTGCCAGCACCCTTAGCAGAGACCGCACAGATACGCAGTATTTT
CDR3aa: CASTLSRDRTDTQYF

abundance: .
len: 13
v_gene: TRBV21-1
d_gene: .
j_gene: TRBJ1-5
CDR3nt: TGTGCCAGCAAGGCAGAGAAGAATCAGCCCCAGCATTTT
CDR3aa: CASKAEKNQPQHF

abundance: .
len: 12
v_gene: TRBV6-5
d_gene: .
j_gene: TRBJ2-4
CDR3nt: TGTGCCAGCAGTTTAGTAGCCCCCATTCAGTACTTC
CDR3aa: CASSLVAPIQYF

abundance: few
len: 16
v_gene: TRBV9
d_gene: TRBD2
j_gene: TRBJ2-3
CDR3nt: TGTGCCAGCGGCCCAGCGGGGACCCTCCGCACAGATACGCAGTATTTT
CDR3aa: CASGPAGTLRTDTQYF

abundance: few
len: 19
v_gene: TRBV4-2
d_gene: .
j_gene: TRBJ2-7
CDR3nt: TGTGCCAGCAGCCAAGATTCCCTATCGAGGGGACCCAGATTTTACGAGCAGTACTTC
CDR3aa: CASSQDSLSRGPRFYEQYF

abundance: .
len: 13
v_gene: TRBV18
d_gene: .
j_gene: TRBJ2-3
CDR3nt: TGTGCCAGCTTACCGACGGGGGGCGGTACGCAGTATTTT
CDR3aa: CASLPTGGGTQYF

abundance: few
len: 14
v_gene: TRBV29-1
d_gene: TRBD2
j_gene: TRBJ2-3
CDR3nt: TGCAGCGTCAGAGGGCGGGACTACACAGATACGCAGTATTTT
CDR3aa: CSVRGRDYTDTQYF

abundance: .
len: 16
v_gene: TRBV7-2
d_gene: .
j_gene: TRBJ2-2
CDR3nt: TGTGCCAGCAGCCAGTATAGCGGAACCCTAACCGGGGAGCTGTTTTTT
CDR3aa: CASSQYSGTLTGELFF

abundance: .
len: 16
v_gene: TRBV7-9
d_gene: TRBD2
j_gene: TRBJ2-1
CDR3nt: TGTGCCAGCAGCTCCGTGACTAGCGGGCCTTACAATGAGCAGTTCTTC
CDR3aa: CASSSVTSGPYNEQFF

abundance: .
len: 17
v_gene: TRBV18
d_gene: TRBD2
j_gene: TRBJ2-1
CDR3nt: TGTGCCAGCTCACCACCGACGGGACTAGCGGGTAACAATGAGCAGTTCTTC
CDR3aa: CASSPPTGLAGNNEQFF

abundance: .
len: 13
v_gene: TRBV6-6
d_gene: TRBD1
j_gene: TRBJ1-5
CDR3nt: TGTGCCAGCTTCGGCAGGGGGGATCAGCCCCAGCATTTT
CDR3aa: CASFGRGDQPQHF

abundance: once
len: 16
v_gene: TRBV7-8
d_gene: .
j_gene: TRBJ2-7
CDR3nt: TGTGCCAGCAGCTCGCAGAGTCCGCGGAACTCCTACGAGCAGTACTTC
CDR3aa: CASSSQSPRNSYEQYF

abundance: .
len: 15
v_gene: TRBV5-4
d_gene: .
j_gene: TRBJ2-1
CDR3nt: TGTGCCAGCAGCCCAGGACGGGGAGCCTACAATGAGCAGTTCTTC
CDR3aa: CASSPGRGAYNEQFF

abundance: few
len: 12
v_gene: TRBV2
d_gene: .
j_gene: TRBJ2-7
CDR3nt: TGTGCCAGCACCAGGGCCAGCTACGAGCAGTACTTC
CDR3aa: CASTRASYEQYF

abundance: few
len: 16
v_gene: TRBV7-9
d_gene: TRBD2
j_gene: TRBJ2-1
CDR3nt: TGTGCCAGCAGCTTCTTGGGGACTAGCGCATCCAATGAGCAGTTCTTC
CDR3aa: CASSFLGTSASNEQFF

abundance: .
len: 17
v_gene: TRBV25-1
d_gene: TRBD1
j_gene: TRBJ1-6
CDR3nt: TGTGCCAGCAGTCCCCGGGACAGGGGATCCTATAATTCACCCCTCCACTTT
CDR3aa: CASSPRDRGSYNSPLHF

abundance: .
len: 15
v_gene: TRBV2
d_gene: .
j_gene: TRBJ1-1
CDR3nt: TGTGCCAGCACTTTCACAAGTGGGGGGAACACTGAAGCTTTCTTT
CDR3aa: CASTFTSGGNTEAFF

abundance: few
len: 13
v_gene: TRBV2
d_gene: TRBD1
j_gene: TRBJ2-7
CDR3nt: TGTGCCAGCAGTGAAGGCAGGGGGAACGAGCAGTACTTC
CDR3aa: CASSEGRGNEQYF

abundance: few
len: 14
v_gene: TRBV27
d_gene: .
j_gene: TRBJ1-4
CDR3nt: TGTGCCAGCAGTTTTGGGCGTGTTGGTGAAAAACTGTTTTTT
CDR3aa: CASSFGRVGEKLFF

abundance: few
len: 20
v_gene: TRBV4-1
d_gene: TRBD1
j_gene: TRBJ2-3
CDR3nt: TGCGCCAGCAGCCCCCTTCGACCGTGGGACAGAAGCCTAGCCACAGATACGCAGTATTTT
CDR3aa: CASSPLRPWDRSLATDTQYF

abundance: .
len: 18
v_gene: TRBV4-3
d_gene: .
j_gene: TRBJ2-7
CDR3nt: TGCGCCAGCAGCCAAGCCCGAGGGAGGGGGACAGTCCTCTACGAGCAGTACTTC
CDR3aa: CASSQARGRGTVLYEQYF

abundance: few
len: 15
v_gene: TRBV4-2
d_gene: TRBD1
j_gene: TRBJ1-5
CDR3nt: TGTGCCAGCAGCCAAGACACAGGGGACAATCAGCCCCAGCATTTT
CDR3aa: CASSQDTGDNQPQHF

abundance: .
len: 14
v_gene: TRBV9
d_gene: .
j_gene: TRBJ2-7
CDR3nt: TGTGCCAGCAGCGTTTTAGGGGAGTCCTACGAGCAGTACTTC
CDR3aa: CASSVLGESYEQYF

abundance: .
len: 11
v_gene: TRBV6-6
d_gene: .
j_gene: TRBJ2-7
CDR3nt: TGTGCCAGCAATGCAGGCTACGAGCAGTACTTC
CDR3aa: CASNAGYEQYF

abundance: few
len: 16
v_gene: TRBV19
d_gene: TRBD2
j_gene: TRBJ2-1
CDR3nt: TGTGCCAGTGGGACTAGCGGGAGGCGTCCCTTCAATGAGCAGTTCTTC
CDR3aa: CASGTSGRRPFNEQFF

abundance: .
len: 13
v_gene: TRBV4-3
d_gene: .
j_gene: TRBJ2-5
CDR3nt: TGCGCCAGCAGCCAAGTTTGGCAAGAGACCCAGTACTTC
CDR3aa: CASSQVWQETQYF

abundance: once
len: 13
v_gene: TRBV7-9
d_gene: .
j_gene: TRBJ1-2
CDR3nt: TGTGCCAGCAGCCCTAGGGGGGCCTATGGCTACACCTTC
CDR3aa: CASSPRGAYGYTF

abundance: .
len: 15
v_gene: TRBV15
d_gene: TRBD2
j_gene: TRBJ2-5
CDR3nt: TGTGCCACCAGCAGAGATCGTCCGGGGGGAGAGACCCAGTACTTC
CDR3aa: CATSRDRPGGETQYF